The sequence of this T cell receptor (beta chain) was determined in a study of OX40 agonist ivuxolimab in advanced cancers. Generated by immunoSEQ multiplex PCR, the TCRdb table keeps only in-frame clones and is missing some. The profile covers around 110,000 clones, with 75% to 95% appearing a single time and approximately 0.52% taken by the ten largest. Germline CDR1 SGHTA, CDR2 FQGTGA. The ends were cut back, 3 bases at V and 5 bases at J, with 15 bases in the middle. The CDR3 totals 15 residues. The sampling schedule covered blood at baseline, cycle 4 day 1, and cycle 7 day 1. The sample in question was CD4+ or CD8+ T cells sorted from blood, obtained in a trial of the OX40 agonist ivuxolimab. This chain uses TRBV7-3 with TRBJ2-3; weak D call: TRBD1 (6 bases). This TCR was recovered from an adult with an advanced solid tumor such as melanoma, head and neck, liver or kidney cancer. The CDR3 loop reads CASSFSGQYRDTQYF. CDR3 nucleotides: TGTGCCAGCAGCTTCTCGGGACAATACCGAGATACGCAGTATTTT. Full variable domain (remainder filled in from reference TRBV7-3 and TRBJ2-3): GAGVSQTPSNKVTEKGKYVELRCDPISGHTALYWYRQSLGQGPEFLIYFQGTGAADDSGLPNDRFFAVRPEGSVSTLKIQRTERGDSAVYLCASSFSGQYRDTQYFGPGTRLTVL.